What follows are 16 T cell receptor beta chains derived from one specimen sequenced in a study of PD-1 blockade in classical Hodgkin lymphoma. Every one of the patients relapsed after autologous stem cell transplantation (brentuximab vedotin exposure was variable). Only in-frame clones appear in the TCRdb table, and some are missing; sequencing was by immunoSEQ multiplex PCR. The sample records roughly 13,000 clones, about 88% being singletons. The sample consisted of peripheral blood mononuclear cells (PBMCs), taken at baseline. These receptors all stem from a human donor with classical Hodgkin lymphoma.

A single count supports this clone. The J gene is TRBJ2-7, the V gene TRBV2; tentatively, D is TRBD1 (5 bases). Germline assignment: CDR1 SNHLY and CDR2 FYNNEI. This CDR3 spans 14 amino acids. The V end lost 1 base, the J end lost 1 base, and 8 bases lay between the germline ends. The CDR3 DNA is TGTGCCAGCAGTGAAGTCAGGGCTTCCTACGAGCAGTACTTC. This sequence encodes CASSEVRASYEQYF.

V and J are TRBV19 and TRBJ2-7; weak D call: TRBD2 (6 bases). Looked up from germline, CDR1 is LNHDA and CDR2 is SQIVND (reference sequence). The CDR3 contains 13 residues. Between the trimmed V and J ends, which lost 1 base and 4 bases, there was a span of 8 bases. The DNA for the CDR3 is TGTGCCAGTAGTATAGCTGGGACTTACGAGCAGTACTTC. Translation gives CASSIAGTYEQYF.

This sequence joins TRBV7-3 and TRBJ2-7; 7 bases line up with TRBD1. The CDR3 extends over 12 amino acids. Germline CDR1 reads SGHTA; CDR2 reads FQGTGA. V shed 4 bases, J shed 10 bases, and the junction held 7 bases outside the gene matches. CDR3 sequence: CASSSPGQSQYF. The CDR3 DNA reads TGTGCCAGCAGCTCGCCGGGACAGTCACAGTACTTC.

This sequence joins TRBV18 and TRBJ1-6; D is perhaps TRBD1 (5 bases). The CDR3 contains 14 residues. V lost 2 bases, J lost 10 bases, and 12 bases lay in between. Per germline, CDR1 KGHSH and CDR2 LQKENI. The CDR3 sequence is CASSPDSQRSPLHF. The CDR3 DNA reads TGTGCCAGCTCACCAGACAGCCAAAGATCACCCCTCCACTTT.

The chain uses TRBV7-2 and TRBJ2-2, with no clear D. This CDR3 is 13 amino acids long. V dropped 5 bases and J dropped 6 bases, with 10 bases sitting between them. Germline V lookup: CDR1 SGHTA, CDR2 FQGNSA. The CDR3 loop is CASSPLPAGELFF. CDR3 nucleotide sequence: TGTGCCAGCAGCCCTCTTCCGGCCGGGGAGCTGTTTTTT.

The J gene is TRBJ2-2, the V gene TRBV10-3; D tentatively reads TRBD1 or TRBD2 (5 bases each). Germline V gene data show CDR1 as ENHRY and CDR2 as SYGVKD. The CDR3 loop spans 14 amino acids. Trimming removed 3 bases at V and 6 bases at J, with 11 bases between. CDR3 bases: TGTGCCATCAGTGATGGGGGAGAGGCCGGGGAGCTGTTTTTT. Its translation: CAISDGGEAGELFF.

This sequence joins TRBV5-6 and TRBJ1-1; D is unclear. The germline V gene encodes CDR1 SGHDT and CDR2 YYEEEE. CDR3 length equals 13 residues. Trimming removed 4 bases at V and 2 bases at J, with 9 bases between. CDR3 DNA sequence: TGTGCCAGCAGCGTGGGCCCTAACACTGAAGCTTTCTTT. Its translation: CASSVGPNTEAFF.

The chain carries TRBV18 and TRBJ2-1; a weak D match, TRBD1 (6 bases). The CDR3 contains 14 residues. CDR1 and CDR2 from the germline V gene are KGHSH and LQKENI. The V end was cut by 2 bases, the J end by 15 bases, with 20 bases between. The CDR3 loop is CASSPVQSWGPWFF. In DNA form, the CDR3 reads TGTGCCAGCTCACCAGTTCAGTCTTGGGGGCCGTGGTTCTTC.

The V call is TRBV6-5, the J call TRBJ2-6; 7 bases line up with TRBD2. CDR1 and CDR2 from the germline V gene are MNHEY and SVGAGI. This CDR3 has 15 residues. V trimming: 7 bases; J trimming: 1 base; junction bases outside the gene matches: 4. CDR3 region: CASTHGGSGANVLTF. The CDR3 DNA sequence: TGTGCCAGCACCCACGGGGGGTCTGGGGCCAACGTCCTGACTTTC.

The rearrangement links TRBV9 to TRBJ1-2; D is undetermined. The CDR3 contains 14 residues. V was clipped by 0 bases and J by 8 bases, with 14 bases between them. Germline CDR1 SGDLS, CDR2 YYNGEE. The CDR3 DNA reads TGTGCCAGCAGCGTAGTGGACTCCGGACCAGGCTACACCTTC. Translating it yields CASSVVDSGPGYTF.

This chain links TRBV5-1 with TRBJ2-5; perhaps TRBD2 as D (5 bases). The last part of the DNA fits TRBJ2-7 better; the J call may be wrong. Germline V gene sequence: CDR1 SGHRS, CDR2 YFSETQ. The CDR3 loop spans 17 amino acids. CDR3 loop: CASSLGGGQPSSYEQYF. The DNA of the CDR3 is TGCGCCAGCAGCTTGGGCGGCGGGCAGCCGAGCTCCTACGAGCAGTACTTC.

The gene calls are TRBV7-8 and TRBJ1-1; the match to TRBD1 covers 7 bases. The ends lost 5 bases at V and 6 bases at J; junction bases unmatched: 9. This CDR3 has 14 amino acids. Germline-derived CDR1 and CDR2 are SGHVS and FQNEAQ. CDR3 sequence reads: CASSPPTGTPEAFF. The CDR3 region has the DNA TGTGCCAGCAGCCCCCCGACAGGGACCCCTGAAGCTTTCTTT.

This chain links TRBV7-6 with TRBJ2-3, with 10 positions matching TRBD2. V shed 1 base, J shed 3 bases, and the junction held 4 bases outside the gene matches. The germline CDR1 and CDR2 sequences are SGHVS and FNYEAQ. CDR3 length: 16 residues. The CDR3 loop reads CASSLEASGGTDTQYF. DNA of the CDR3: TGTGCCAGCAGCTTAGAAGCTAGCGGGGGAACAGATACGCAGTATTTT.

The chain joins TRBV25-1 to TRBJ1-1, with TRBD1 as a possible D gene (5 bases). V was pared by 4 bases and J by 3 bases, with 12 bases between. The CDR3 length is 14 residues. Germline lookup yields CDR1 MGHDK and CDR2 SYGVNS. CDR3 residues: CASSVVKGYTEAFF. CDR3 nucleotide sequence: TGTGCCAGCAGTGTCGTTAAGGGGTACACTGAAGCTTTCTTT.

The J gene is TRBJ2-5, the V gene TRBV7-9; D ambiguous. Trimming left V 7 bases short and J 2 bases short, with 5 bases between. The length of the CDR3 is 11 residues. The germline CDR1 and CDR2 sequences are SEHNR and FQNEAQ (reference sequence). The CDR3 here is CASTDQETQYF. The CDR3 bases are TGTGCCAGCACAGATCAAGAGACCCAGTACTTC.

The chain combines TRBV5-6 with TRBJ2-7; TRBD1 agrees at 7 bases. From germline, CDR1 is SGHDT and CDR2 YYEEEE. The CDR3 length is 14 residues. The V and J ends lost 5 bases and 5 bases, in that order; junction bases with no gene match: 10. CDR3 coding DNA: TGTGCCAGCAGTTTAATACAGGGGTCCCACGAGCAGTACTTC. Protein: CASSLIQGSHEQYF.